A single sample gave rise to the 2 T cell receptor beta chains below, sequenced in a study of beta chain features in type 1 diabetes. As every portion of the isolated RNA was reverse transcribed, the sequencing read expressed TCRB transcripts. TCRdb keeps only in-frame clones here, not all; method: immunoSEQ multiplex PCR. The sample carries approximately 470,000 clones, approximately 31% recorded once. The sequencing sample was made of naive CD4+ T cells from blood. Receptors originate from a man aged 18 to 30 in good health.

This clone was observed a few times. In DNA form, the CDR3 reads TGTGCCAGCTCTCGGGGGGTGAGCAACACCTACGAGCAGTACTTC. Translated: CASSRGVSNTYEQYF. The rearrangement uses TRBV18 and TRBJ2-7; TRBD2 aligns across 7 bases. This CDR3 is built from 15 residues. J gave up 2 bases and V 6 bases, and 10 bases lay outside the gene matches. CDR1 and CDR2 from the germline V gene are KGHSH and LQKENI.

This clone was seen at least ten times. The limits of the CDR3 on the DNA are not certain, so only TCRdb's listed CDR3 is given. The chain uses TRBV19 and TRBJ2-3; TRBD2 is the table's D call, not checked against the DNA. CDR1 LNHDA and CDR2 SQIVND come from the germline V gene (reference sequence). The CDR3 is made up of 16 amino acids, end residues included. CDR3 amino acids: CASSMPETSVPDTQYF.